This TCR beta chain was profiled in a study of CXCR3-negative and CXCR3-positive naive CD8 T cells. Findings and caveats of the study: Relative to memory CD8+ cells, whose diversity was much lower, both naive subsets had comparably high diversity.

With regard to this clonotype: Its antigen is still unknown.

The germline V gene encodes CDR1 SGHRS and CDR2 YFSETQ. The CDR3 has 15 residues. Sorting was done in triplicate for each CD8+ T cell subset (approximately 310,000 cells each). A CD45RO-CCR7+CD27+CD95- profile was what naive CD8+ T cells displayed. 5' RACE that incorporated UMI labels was used to prepare the TRB cDNA libraries. TCRdb reprocessed the 5' RACE reads, with one entry per CDR3 protein and no DNA. The ten top clones account for about 2.5%, within a sample of 35,000 to 55,000 distinct CDR3 sequences. The sequenced sample consisted of naive CXCR3- CD8+ T cells from blood. Subset: CD45RO-CCR7+CD27+CD95- naive CD8+ T cells lacking CXCR3 (TNR3-). The chain is built from TRBV5-1 and TRBJ2-5. This receptor was taken from a human donor in good health. Some clones in this sample may be carry-over from other donors' samples. This CDR3 reads CASSLGERGFETQYF.